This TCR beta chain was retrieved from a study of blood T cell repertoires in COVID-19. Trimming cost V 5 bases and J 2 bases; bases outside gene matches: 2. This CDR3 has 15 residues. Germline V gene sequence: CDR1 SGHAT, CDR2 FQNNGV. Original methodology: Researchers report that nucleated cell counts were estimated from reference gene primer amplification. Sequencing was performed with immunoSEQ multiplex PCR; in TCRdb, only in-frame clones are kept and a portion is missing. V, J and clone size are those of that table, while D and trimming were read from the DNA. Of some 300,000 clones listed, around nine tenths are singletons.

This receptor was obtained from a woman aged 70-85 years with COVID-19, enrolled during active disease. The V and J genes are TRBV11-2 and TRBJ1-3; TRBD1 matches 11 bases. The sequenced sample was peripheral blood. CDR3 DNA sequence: TGTGCCAGCAGCAAGGGACAGGGGGCTGGAAACACCATATATTTT. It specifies CASSKGQGAGNTIYF.